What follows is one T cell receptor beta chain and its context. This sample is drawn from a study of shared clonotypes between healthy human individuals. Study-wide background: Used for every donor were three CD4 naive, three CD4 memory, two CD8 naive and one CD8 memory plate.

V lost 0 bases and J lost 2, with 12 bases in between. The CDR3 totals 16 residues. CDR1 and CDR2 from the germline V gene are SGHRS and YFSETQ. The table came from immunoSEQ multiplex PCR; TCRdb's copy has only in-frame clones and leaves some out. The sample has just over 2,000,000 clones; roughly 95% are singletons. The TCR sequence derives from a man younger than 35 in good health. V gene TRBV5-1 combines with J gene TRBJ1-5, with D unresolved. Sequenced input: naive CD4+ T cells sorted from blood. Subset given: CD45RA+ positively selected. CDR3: CASSLGGLPGNQPQHF. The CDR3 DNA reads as TGCGCCAGCAGCTTGGGTGGCTTACCGGGCAATCAGCCCCAGCATTTT.